This entry describes one T cell receptor beta chain. Its target is not known. The sample originates from a study of cytomegalovirus exposure and HLA in healthy donors. Whole-study results and caveats: CMV antigen specificity was confirmed in vitro for a few CMV-associated chains.

The V gene lost 4 bases and the J gene lost 0 bases, with 13 bases spanning the gap. The length of the CDR3 is 15 residues. The germline V gene encodes CDR1 SGDLS and CDR2 YYNGEE. The PCR made use of 60 Vbeta and 13 Jbeta primers. Measured with immunoSEQ multiplex PCR; TCRdb has only the in-frame clones, and not every one. The table lists 80,000 to 100,000 clones, around 72% of them singletons. The TCR was taken from a man aged 18 to 30 in good health and CMV-seropositive. V usage is TRBV9 and J usage is TRBJ1-1; no reliable D call. The sequenced sample was PBMCs. For the CDR3, the DNA is TGTGCCAGCAGCCCCTCTGACATTTTGAACACTGAAGCTTTCTTT. It is translated as CASSPSDILNTEAFF.